This entry concerns a single TCR beta chain. What it binds is unknown. This entry comes from a study of CXCR3-negative and CXCR3-positive naive CD8 T cells. Study background: Roughly 140 million TRB reads in total, about 1.5 +/- 0.3 million per library.

Findings of the study overall: TRBV-TRBJ usage was alike in naive CXCR3-negative and CXCR3-positive cells but differed in memory cells. Naive cells that were CXCR3-positive had more hydrophobic TRB CDR3s (compared with CXCR3-negative naive cells).

UMI labels and 5' RACE were used to prepare the TRB cDNA libraries. Following a re-call of the 5' RACE reads, TCRdb has one entry per CDR3 protein and lacks DNA. This repertoire includes some 120,000 distinct CDR3 sequences. A CD45RO-CCR7+CD27+CD95- phenotype identified naive CD8+ T cells. The CDR3 contains 15 residues. Germline values: CDR1 DFQATT, CDR2 SNEGSKA (reference sequence). Source material: naive CXCR3+ CD8+ T cells from blood. Indicated subset: CD45RO-CCR7+CD27+CD95- naive CD8+ T cells expressing CXCR3 (TNR3+). This clonotype was obtained from a human donor in good health. Some clones in this sample may be carry-over from other donors' samples. The rearrangement joins TRBV20-1 to TRBJ2-3; with no DNA, the TCRdb D assignment of TRBD2 cannot be verified. The CDR3 here is CSARAEAPSTDTQYF.